These 32 T cell receptor beta chains were all obtained from the same sample, sequenced in a study of T-cell memory formation after mild COVID-19. TCRdb re-called the 5' RACE reads with MiXCR, one entry per CDR3 protein. This sample has 360,000 or so distinct CDR3 sequences, with around 27% found just once. Sequencing used PBMCs or a T cell subset sorted from them (not recorded which). These receptors all stem from an adult woman who had mild COVID-19 (a few samples of this study predate the infection). Cell type and time point are not known.

This clonotype was detected many times. The rearrangement links TRBV29-1 to TRBJ2-1; TRBD2 matches at 12 bases. There are 18 residues in the CDR3. In germline, CDR1 is SQVTM, CDR2 ANQGSEA. Trimming took 8 bases from V and 0 from J; bases not matched to a gene: 14. The CDR3 coding sequence is TGCAGCCCGAACCTCCTAGCGGGGGGGAGAAGCTCCTACAATGAGCAGTTCTTC. Protein sequence: CSPNLLAGGRSSYNEQFF.

CDR3 residues: CASRFSTDSPLHF. The CDR3 region has the DNA TGTGCCAGCCGTTTCTCGACCGATTCACCCCTCCACTTT. The gene calls are TRBV6-4 and TRBJ1-6, with D hard to call. Trimming shortened V by 8 bases and J by 8 bases, and 13 bases separated the two germline ends. Germline-derived CDR1 and CDR2 are MRHNA and SNTAGT. The CDR3 consists of 13 residues.

J is TRBJ1-1 and V is TRBV18, with 7 bases lining up with TRBD1. V dropped 3 bases and J dropped 4; count of bases not matched to a gene: 14. Per the germline V gene, CDR1 is KGHSH and CDR2 is LQKENI. The CDR3 has 17 residues. The CDR3 sequence is CASSPSEGGRGGTEAFF. DNA for the CDR3: TGTGCCAGCTCACCCTCAGAGGGGGGCAGGGGGGGCACTGAAGCTTTCTTT. Drawing the rest from reference TRBV18 and TRBJ1-1, the complete variable domain is NAGVMQNPRHLVRRRGQEARLRCSPMKGHSHVYWYRQLPEEGLKFMVYLQKENIIDESGMPKERFSAEFPKEGPSILRIQQVVRGDSAAYFCASSPSEGGRGGTEAFFGQGTRLTVV.

The chain carries TRBV5-1 and TRBJ2-2, with TRBD1 identical over 9 bases. Trimming at V came to 6 bases and at J to 3 bases, leaving 6 bases not matched to a gene. Germline assignment: CDR1 SGHRS and CDR2 YFSETQ. The CDR3 spans 15 residues. CDR3 in DNA: TGCGCCAGCAAGTGGACAGGGGAGCACACCGGGGAGCTGTTTTTT. Amino acids: CASKWTGEHTGELFF.

The gene calls are TRBV9 and TRBJ1-1; D gene ambiguous. Trimming removed 0 bases at V and 4 bases at J, with 7 bases between. Germline CDR1 SGDLS, CDR2 YYNGEE. CDR3 length equals 13 residues. CDR3 sequence (DNA): TGTGCCAGCAGCGTAGTATGGGGCACTGAAGCTTTCTTT. As protein: CASSVVWGTEAFF. Looking up the rest from reference TRBV9 and TRBJ1-1 gives the full variable domain: DSGVTQTPKHLITATGQRVTLRCSPRSGDLSVYWYQQSLDQGLQFLIQYYNGEERAKGNILERFSAQQFPDLHSELNLSSLELGDSALYFCASSVVWGTEAFFGQGTRLTVV.

The V gene is TRBV7-8, the J gene TRBJ1-1, with 9 bases matching TRBD1. CDR1 and CDR2 (germline): SGHVS, FQNEAQ. The V gene end was trimmed by 6 bases and the J gene end by 8 bases; junction bases not matched to a gene: 16. This CDR3 region has 16 residues. In DNA, the CDR3 is TGTGCCAGCAGGAAAGAGGGGGGGACAGGGTCGGCGGAAGCTTTCTTT. Its protein is CASRKEGGTGSAEAFF.

This rearrangement joins TRBV5-1 to TRBJ2-6, with 8 positions matching TRBD2. This CDR3 spans 18 amino acids. J was trimmed by 0 bases and V by 0 bases; bases with no gene match: 5. Germline V lookup: CDR1 SGHRS, CDR2 YFSETQ. The CDR3 sequence: CASSLAAGALSGANVLTF. Here the CDR3 DNA reads TGCGCCAGCAGCTTGGCAGCGGGGGCCCTCTCTGGGGCCAACGTCCTGACTTTC.

This rearrangement joins TRBV11-3 to TRBJ2-1, with D possibly TRBD2 on 6 matching bases. The V gene lost 6 bases and the J gene lost 7 bases, with 13 bases spanning the gap. Germline values: CDR1 SGHNT, CDR2 YENEEA. There are 13 residues in the CDR3. The CDR3 sequence: CASSNPGGNEQFF. DNA for the CDR3: TGTGCCAGCAGTAACCCCGGGGGAAATGAGCAGTTCTTC.

This clonotype appeared a few times. This chain links TRBV7-9 with TRBJ2-2, with D perhaps matching TRBD1 or TRBD2 (5 bases each). There are 17 residues in the CDR3. V was clipped by 1 base and J by 1 base, with 13 bases between them. Germline V CDR1 and CDR2: SEHNR, FQNEAQ (reference sequence). The CDR3 here is CASSLGVGDGNTGELFF. CDR3 DNA: TGTGCCAGCAGCTTAGGGGTAGGGGACGGGAACACCGGGGAGCTGTTTTTT.

The chain links TRBV4-1 to TRBJ2-2, with 9 bases matching TRBD1. The V segment lost 5 bases and the J segment 4 bases; nucleotides outside the gene matches: 5. Germline-derived CDR1 and CDR2 are MGHRA and YSYEKL. The CDR3 has 15 amino acids. The CDR3 bases are TGCGCCAGCAGCACTAAGACAGGGGGCACCGGGGAGCTGTTTTTT. Residues: CASSTKTGGTGELFF.

The chain couples TRBV3-1 to TRBJ1-2; D perhaps matches TRBD1 (6 bases). V lost 4 bases, J lost 8 bases, and 14 bases lay in between. Germline CDR1 and CDR2: LGHDT and YNNKEL (reference sequence). The CDR3 spans 13 residues. CDR3 residues: CASSPKGGAGYTF. The CDR3 bases are TGTGCCAGCAGCCCTAAGGGGGGCGCCGGCTACACCTTC.

The chain combines TRBV14 with TRBJ2-1, with TRBD2 matching over 7 bases. This CDR3 contains 18 residues. Germline CDR1 SGHDN, CDR2 FVKESK. The trim removed 0 bases at V and 5 bases at J, leaving 13 bases unmatched. The CDR3 reads CASSQEFWAGVANNEQFF. The DNA for the CDR3 is TGTGCCAGCAGCCAAGAATTCTGGGCGGGAGTAGCGAACAATGAGCAGTTCTTC.

This clonotype was picked up a small number of times. The gene calls are TRBV20-1 and TRBJ2-1, with D possibly being TRBD1 or TRBD2 (5 bases each). This CDR3 region has 14 residues. V lost 6 bases and J lost 7, with 19 bases in between. The V gene's germline CDR1 is DFQATT and CDR2 SNEGSKA (reference sequence). The CDR3 sequence: CSAEFRDAWNEQFF. CDR3 coding DNA: TGCAGTGCGGAATTCCGGGACGCCTGGAATGAGCAGTTCTTC.

The chain carries TRBV4-3 and TRBJ1-2, with D tentatively TRBD1 (6 bases). Germline V gives CDR1 LGHNA, CDR2 YSLEER. The CDR3 contains 16 residues. The germline V and J ends were trimmed by 5 bases and 4 bases, with 20 bases remaining between them. This CDR3 is CASSFRGRIGGYGYTF. DNA for the CDR3: TGCGCCAGCAGCTTTCGTGGGAGGATAGGGGGCTATGGCTACACCTTC.

In its sample, this clonotype was seen a few times. The rearrangement uses TRBV30 and TRBJ1-1; D gene uncertain. The CDR3 has 13 residues. Germline V gives CDR1 GTSNPN, CDR2 SVGIG (reference sequence). V lost 1 base, J lost 1 base, and 7 bases lay in between. This chain's CDR3 is CAWSATANTEAFF. The CDR3 DNA sequence: TGTGCCTGGAGTGCCACGGCGAACACTGAAGCTTTCTTT.

A few counts support this clonotype. V usage is TRBV20-1 and J usage is TRBJ2-2; TRBD1 is a possible D gene (6 bases). The CDR3 totals 16 residues. Germline lookup yields CDR1 DFQATT and CDR2 SNEGSKA (reference sequence). Trimming took off 1 base at V and 2 bases at J, with 14 bases between the two ends. This chain's CDR3 is CSARARRGSNTGELFF. The CDR3 DNA follows: TGCAGTGCTAGAGCCCGAAGGGGGTCTAACACCGGGGAGCTGTTTTTT.

The V call is TRBV7-6, the J call TRBJ2-1; the D gene is possibly TRBD1 (6 bases). Germline V gene lookup returns CDR1 SGHVS and CDR2 FNYEAQ. V was pared by 5 bases and J by 5 bases, with 10 bases between. The CDR3 spans 13 residues. CDR3 bases: TGTGCCAGCAGCATCGGACAGCACAATGAGCAGTTCTTC. It is translated as CASSIGQHNEQFF. The entire variable domain, with the rest obtained from reference TRBV7-6 and TRBJ2-1, is as follows: GAGVSQSPRYKVTKRGQDVALRCDPISGHVSLYWYRQALGQGPEFLTYFNYEAQQDKSGLPNDRFSAERPEGSISTLTIQRTEQRDSAMYRCASSIGQHNEQFFGPGTRLTVL.

The rearrangement joins TRBV12-3 or TRBV12-4 to TRBJ2-7; D is uncertain. The CDR3 is 13 residues long. Trimming took off 7 bases at V and 0 bases at J, with 10 bases between the two ends. CDR3 nucleotide sequence: TGTGCCAGCACCCCGGGTCCCTCCTACGAGCAGTACTTC. Its translation: CASTPGPSYEQYF.

This clonotype came up a few times. The chain combines TRBV9 with TRBJ2-7; D possibly corresponds to TRBD1 (6 bases). Trimming cost V 0 bases and J 2 bases, with 9 bases left between them. CDR3 length: 14 amino acids. CDR1 and CDR2 (germline): SGDLS, YYNGEE. CDR3 nucleotide sequence: TGTGCCAGCAGCGTAGGGCAGGGGACCTACGAGCAGTACTTC. Encoded protein: CASSVGQGTYEQYF. Full variable domain (outside the CDR3, taken from reference TRBV9 and TRBJ2-7): DSGVTQTPKHLITATGQRVTLRCSPRSGDLSVYWYQQSLDQGLQFLIQYYNGEERAKGNILERFSAQQFPDLHSELNLSSLELGDSALYFCASSVGQGTYEQYFGPGTRLTVT.

This chain connects TRBV7-8 to TRBJ2-3; 8 bases fit TRBD2. The CDR3 covers 17 residues. Germline CDR1 reads SGHVS; CDR2 reads FQNEAQ. J lost 3 bases, V lost 2 bases, and 10 bases had no gene match. Here the CDR3 reads CASSLRSAGGGTDTQYF. The CDR3 DNA reads as TGTGCCAGCAGCTTAAGGTCGGCGGGAGGAGGAACAGATACGCAGTATTTT.

The rearrangement joins TRBV12-3 or TRBV12-4 to TRBJ1-2; TRBD1 might be the D (6 bases). Deletions cut 6 bases from V and 4 bases from J, with 12 bases between. This CDR3 is 13 amino acids long. The CDR3 DNA is TGTGCCAGCAGCTCATCAGGGGTCTATGGCTACACCTTC. Translating it yields CASSSSGVYGYTF.

This chain connects TRBV7-9 to TRBJ2-2; 10 bases agree with TRBD1. The CDR3 is 17 residues long. Per germline, CDR1 SEHNR and CDR2 FQNEAQ (reference sequence). V dropped 5 bases and J dropped 3; count of bases not matched to a gene: 9. The CDR3 reads CASSPYAGTGDTGELFF. The CDR3 nucleotides are TGTGCCAGCAGCCCTTATGCCGGGACAGGGGACACCGGGGAGCTGTTTTTT.

The V call is TRBV19, the J call TRBJ2-2; D uncertain. V lost 6 bases and J 0 bases, leaving 14 bases between the germline ends. CDR3 size: 16 residues. The germline V gene has CDR1 LNHDA and CDR2 SQIVND (reference sequence). The CDR3 sequence: CASRKSTAANTGELFF. CDR3 DNA sequence: TGTGCCAGTAGGAAATCTACAGCCGCGAACACCGGGGAGCTGTTTTTT.

V gene TRBV12-3 or TRBV12-4 combines with J gene TRBJ2-3; 7 nucleotides align to TRBD1. The CDR3 consists of 14 residues. After removal of 5 bases from V and 0 bases from J, the junction contained 2 bases not matched to a gene. This CDR3 is CASSRGQSTDTQYF. The CDR3 DNA is TGTGCCAGCAGTAGGGGACAGAGCACAGATACGCAGTATTTT.

The chain links TRBV7-9 to TRBJ1-1; no clear D gene. Trimming pared 0 bases from V and 1 base from J, leaving 3 bases between. There are 13 residues in the CDR3. Germline V gene data show CDR1 as SEHNR and CDR2 as FQNEAQ (reference sequence). Written as DNA, the CDR3 is TGTGCCAGCAGCTTAGCCGCGAACACTGAAGCTTTCTTT. Amino acid sequence: CASSLAANTEAFF.

The chain employs TRBV6-6 and TRBJ2-2; 10 nucleotides line up with TRBD1. CDR1 MNHNY and CDR2 SVGAGI come from the germline V gene (reference sequence). The V gene end was trimmed by 2 bases and the J gene end by 4 bases; junction bases not matched to a gene: 7. The CDR3 loop spans 17 amino acids. The chain's CDR3 is CASSYPRDRGSTGELFF. DNA of the CDR3: TGTGCCAGCAGTTACCCCCGGGACAGGGGTTCCACCGGGGAGCTGTTTTTT.

The sample holds a few counts of this clonotype. The rearrangement uses TRBV15 and TRBJ2-7, with D perhaps matching TRBD2 (6 bases). The CDR3 spans 15 residues. V lost 0 bases, J lost 6 bases, and 15 bases lay in between. Germline V CDR1 and CDR2: LNHNV, YYDKDF (reference sequence). In DNA form, the CDR3 reads TGTGCCACCAGCAGAGAACGTGGAGGGGTCGGCGAGCAGTACTTC. Protein product: CATSRERGGVGEQYF.

The chain is built from TRBV5-5 and TRBJ1-1; D possibly corresponds to TRBD1 (5 bases). The V end was cut by 4 bases, the J end by 4 bases, with 17 bases between. This CDR3 has 15 residues. Looked up from germline, CDR1 is SGHKS and CDR2 is YYEKEE (reference sequence). This CDR3 is CASSPTDTWGTEAFF. The CDR3 coding sequence is TGTGCCAGCAGCCCGACAGATACCTGGGGCACTGAAGCTTTCTTT.

This clonotype was picked up a small number of times. This chain connects TRBV12-3 or TRBV12-4 to TRBJ2-1; TRBD2 aligns across 7 bases. V lost 4 bases and J lost 10; bases outside the gene matches: 1. There are 11 residues in the CDR3. As DNA, the CDR3 is TGTGCCAGCAGTTCACTAGCGGAGCAGTTCTTC. This translates into CASSSLAEQFF.

This chain uses TRBV7-8 with TRBJ1-1; maybe TRBD1 (6 bases). This CDR3 is 13 amino acids long. Germline-derived CDR1 and CDR2 are SGHVS and FQNEAQ. The ends were cut back, 7 bases at V and 8 bases at J, with 17 bases in the middle. CDR3 amino acids: CASTVGRGSEAFF. CDR3 nucleotides: TGTGCCAGCACCGTAGGGAGGGGGTCGGAAGCTTTCTTT.

The rearrangement uses TRBV7-6 and TRBJ1-1; possible D gene TRBD1, 5 bases. From germline, CDR1 is SGHVS and CDR2 FNYEAQ. The CDR3 runs to 14 residues. Trimming stripped 3 bases from V and 5 bases from J, with 13 bases between. CDR3 in amino acids: CASSFGGRRTEAFF. As DNA, the CDR3 is TGTGCCAGCAGCTTCGGGGGACGGAGAACTGAAGCTTTCTTT.

The chain uses TRBV23-1 and TRBJ2-2, with D tentatively TRBD2 (6 bases). TRBV23-1 is filed as an ORF, its function uncertain. The CDR3 extends over 17 amino acids. V lost 3 bases and J 5 bases, leaving 19 bases between the germline ends. DNA of the CDR3: TGCGCCAGCAGTCACGTGTGGGGGGAACTGGGGACCGGGGAGCTGTTTTTT. This codes for CASSHVWGELGTGELFF.